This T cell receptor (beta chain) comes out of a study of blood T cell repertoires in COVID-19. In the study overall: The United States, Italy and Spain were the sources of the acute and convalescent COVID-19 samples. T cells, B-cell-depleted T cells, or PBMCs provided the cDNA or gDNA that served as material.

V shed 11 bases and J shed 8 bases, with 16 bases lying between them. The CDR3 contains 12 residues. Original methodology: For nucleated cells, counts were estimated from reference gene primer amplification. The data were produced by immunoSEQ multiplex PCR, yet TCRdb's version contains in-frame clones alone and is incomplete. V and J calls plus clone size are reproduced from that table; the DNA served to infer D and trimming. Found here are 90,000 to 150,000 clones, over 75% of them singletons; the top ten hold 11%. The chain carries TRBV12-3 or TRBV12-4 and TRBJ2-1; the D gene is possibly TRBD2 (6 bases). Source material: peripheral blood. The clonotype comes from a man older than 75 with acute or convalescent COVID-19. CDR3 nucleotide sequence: TGTGCCTGCCGGGACGCGGGGTATGAGCAGTTCTTC. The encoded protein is CACRDAGYEQFF.